A single sample gave rise to the 5 T cell receptor beta chains below, sequenced in a study of blood T cell repertoires in COVID-19. Assay: immunoSEQ multiplex PCR; the TCRdb copy retains only in-frame clones and omits some. The data hold about 110,000 clones, with around 90% observed a single time. Material: peripheral blood. These receptors were obtained from a woman between 45 and 65 years old with acute or convalescent COVID-19.

This clone was found a few times. The genes are TRBV12-3 or TRBV12-4 and TRBJ1-1, with D maybe TRBD1 (6 bases). There are 13 residues in the CDR3. Trimming shortened V by 6 bases and J by 2 bases, and 10 bases separated the two germline ends. In DNA, the CDR3 is TGTGCCAGCAGCAGACAGGAAAACACTGAAGCTTTCTTT. It specifies CASSRQENTEAFF.

V is TRBV3-1 (or the pseudogene TRBV3-2) and J is TRBJ2-6, with D possibly matching TRBD2 (5 bases). Germline loops: CDR1 LGHDT, CDR2 YNNKEL (reference sequence). V was shortened by 4 bases and J by 2 bases, with 12 bases between the two germline ends. CDR3 size: 16 residues. CDR3 protein: CASSRRTGPGANVLTF. CDR3 nucleotide sequence: TGTGCCAGCAGCCGTAGGACTGGGCCTGGGGCCAACGTCCTGACTTTC.

This chain uses TRBV28 with TRBJ1-5, with TRBD1 as a possible D gene (5 bases). Germline loops: CDR1 MDHEN, CDR2 SYDVKM. Trimming pared 7 bases from V and 7 bases from J, leaving 8 bases between. The length of the CDR3 is 11 residues. CDR3 nucleotides: TGTGCCAGCATGGAGGGGCAGCCCCAGCATTTT. It yields the protein CASMEGQPQHF.

This chain uses TRBV7-8 with TRBJ1-3; D remains unclear. The V and J ends lost 5 bases and 4 bases respectively, with 15 bases between them. Germline loops: CDR1 SGHVS, CDR2 FQNEAQ. The CDR3 has 15 amino acids. The chain's CDR3 is CASSRSTGVGNTIYF. CDR3 DNA: TGTGCCAGCAGCCGTTCTACCGGGGTCGGAAACACCATATATTTT.

The CDR3 loop reads CASSPLGGQGIHEQYF. Here the CDR3 DNA reads TGTGCCAGCTCACCCCTTGGAGGACAGGGGATCCACGAGCAGTACTTC. The chain links TRBV18 to TRBJ2-7, with 9 bases fitting TRBD1. From germline, CDR1 is KGHSH and CDR2 LQKENI. V dropped 3 bases and J dropped 5; count of bases not matched to a gene: 11. The CDR3 length is 16 residues. Drawing the rest from reference TRBV18 and TRBJ2-7, the complete variable domain is NAGVMQNPRHLVRRRGQEARLRCSPMKGHSHVYWYRQLPEEGLKFMVYLQKENIIDESGMPKERFSAEFPKEGPSILRIQQVVRGDSAAYFCASSPLGGQGIHEQYFGPGTRLTVT.